This is a list of T cell receptor beta chains from one sample in a study of shared clonotypes between healthy human individuals. Profiled with immunoSEQ multiplex PCR; TCRdb holds only in-frame clones, not every one. Of some 1,400,000 clones in the sample, 95% to 97% were seen once. Sequenced material: naive CD4+ T cells sorted from blood. Every receptor here comes from a man aged 25 to 45 in good health. The CDR3 runs from the conserved cysteine through the conserved F or W. Fields, in order: V gene, D gene, clone size, J gene, CDR3 protein, CDR3 DNA. The D gene is left open where the match is weak. Clone size is shown for a subset of rows, as once, few, many or a class of expanded clone.

TRBV12-5	TRBD1	.	TRBJ1-3	CASGLGDRGNPGNTIYF	TGTGCTAGTGGTTTGGGGGACAGGGGGAACCCTGGAAACACCATATATTTT
TRBV7-8	.	.	TRBJ2-1	CASSLEELNEQFF	TGTGCCAGCAGCTTAGAGGAGCTAAATGAGCAGTTCTTC
TRBV9	TRBD2	.	TRBJ2-1	CASSALGGLADNEQFF	TGTGCCAGCAGCGCCCTCGGCGGGCTAGCGGACAATGAGCAGTTCTTC
TRBV28	TRBD2	.	TRBJ2-2	CASSFRASGTGELFF	TGTGCCAGCAGTTTTAGGGCTAGCGGTACCGGGGAGCTGTTTTTT
TRBV18	TRBD2	.	TRBJ2-1	CASSPPAGGSHEQFF	TGTGCCAGCTCACCACCAGCGGGAGGTTCCCATGAGCAGTTCTTC
TRBV4-1	TRBD2	.	TRBJ2-7	CASSQASGSRDEQYF	TGCGCCAGCAGCCAGGCTAGCGGGAGTAGGGACGAGCAGTACTTC
TRBV4-3	.	once	TRBJ2-2	CASSQRQYTGELFF	TGCGCCAGCAGCCAACGGCAGTACACCGGGGAGCTGTTTTTT
TRBV9	.	once	TRBJ1-4	CASSVGGWGEKLFF	TGTGCCAGCAGCGTAGGGGGATGGGGTGAAAAACTGTTTTTT
TRBV5-1	TRBD1	.	TRBJ2-5	CASSITGEQETQYF	TGCGCCAGCAGTATTACAGGGGAACAAGAGACCCAGTACTTC
TRBV29-1	TRBD1	.	TRBJ1-2	CSVDPRDRGNYGYTF	TGCAGCGTTGACCCTCGGGACAGGGGAAACTATGGCTACACCTTC
TRBV5-1	.	.	TRBJ1-1	CASSLQPNTEAFF	TGCGCCAGCAGCTTGCAGCCGAACACTGAAGCTTTCTTT
TRBV7-7	TRBD1	.	TRBJ2-7	CASSLGQGGYEQYF	TGTGCTAGCAGCTTAGGACAGGGTGGGTACGAGCAGTACTTC
TRBV6-5	.	.	TRBJ1-3	CASSYSGRNSGNTIYF	TGTGCCAGCAGTTACTCGGGACGGAACTCTGGAAACACCATATATTTT
TRBV6-5	.	once	TRBJ1-5	CASSSPFSNQPQHF	TGTGCCAGCAGTTCCCCTTTTAGCAATCAGCCCCAGCATTTT
TRBV19	.	.	TRBJ2-5	CASSQTRGGYQETQYF	TGTGCCAGTAGTCAGACTCGAGGGGGGTACCAAGAGACCCAGTACTTC
TRBV19	.	.	TRBJ2-5	CASSSDSGTTQYF	TGTGCCAGTAGTTCGGACAGTGGAACGACCCAGTACTTC
TRBV5-1	TRBD2	.	TRBJ2-3	CASSFGTITDTQYF	TGCGCCAGCAGCTTCGGGACTATCACAGATACGCAGTATTTT
TRBV10-3	TRBD2	.	TRBJ2-1	CAISGVAGVLGSTMNVIAQFF	TGTGCCATCAGTGGGGTAGCGGGAGTGTTGGGCTCTACAATGAATGTGATCGCGCAGTTCTTC
TRBV9	.	.	TRBJ2-1	CASSPKVQTLAWRAREQFF	TGTGCCAGCAGCCCCAAGGTTCAGACATTAGCGTGGAGGGCTCGCGAGCAGTTCTTC
TRBV27	.	.	TRBJ2-5	CASSFTGRETQYF	TGTGCCAGCAGTTTCACAGGGAGGGAGACCCAGTACTTC
TRBV10-2	TRBD1	.	TRBJ1-4	CASSTYRGANEKLFF	TGCGCCAGCAGTACCTACAGGGGTGCTAATGAAAAACTGTTTTTT
TRBV7-7	.	.	TRBJ2-2	CASSLVSGGNGELFF	TGTGCCAGCAGCTTAGTAAGCGGCGGGAACGGGGAGCTGTTTTTT
TRBV6-6	.	.	TRBJ2-7	CASRPTTSNLPYEQYF	TGTGCCAGTAGGCCGACGACATCTAACCTACCCTACGAGCAGTACTTC
TRBV9	.	.	TRBJ2-2	CASSSSGMGIGELFF	TGTGCCAGCAGCTCCTCGGGGATGGGGATCGGGGAGCTGTTTTTT
TRBV2	.	.	TRBJ1-1	CASVREVSTEAFF	TGTGCCAGCGTCCGGGAGGTTAGCACTGAAGCTTTCTTT
TRBV10-2	TRBD1	.	TRBJ2-2	CASSETTGQANTGELFF	TGCGCCAGCAGTGAGACTACGGGACAGGCCAACACCGGGGAGCTGTTTTTT
TRBV6-1	.	.	TRBJ2-2	CASLIRHDTGELFF	TGTGCCAGCCTCATCCGACATGACACCGGGGAGCTGTTTTTT
TRBV7-2	.	.	TRBJ1-2	CASSLENGIYGYTF	TGTGCCAGCAGCTTAGAGAACGGCATCTATGGCTACACCTTC
TRBV7-9	TRBD2	.	TRBJ2-5	CASSPPTSGSEETQYF	TGTGCCAGCAGCCCCCCGACTAGCGGGAGCGAGGAGACCCAGTACTTC
TRBV10-1	.	.	TRBJ2-4	CATPPTDRKNIQYF	TGCGCCACCCCCCCCACTGACAGGAAAAACATTCAGTACTTC
TRBV2	TRBD2	.	TRBJ2-7	CASRPGLAFHEQYF	TGTGCCAGCAGACCGGGACTAGCGTTCCACGAGCAGTACTTC
TRBV9	.	.	TRBJ2-1	CASSVATGLQFF	TGTGCCAGCAGCGTAGCTACGGGCCTGCAGTTCTTC
TRBV19	TRBD1	.	TRBJ1-5	CASSRDRGRPGQPQHF	TGTGCCAGTAGTCGGGACAGGGGGCGCCCCGGTCAGCCCCAGCATTTT
TRBV28	TRBD1	.	TRBJ1-5	CASTAGTGGVSNQPQHF	TGTGCCAGCACCGCCGGAACAGGGGGCGTGAGCAATCAGCCCCAGCATTTT
TRBV5-1	.	.	TRBJ2-2	CASSRVSGPDTGELFF	TGCGCCAGCTCGAGGGTCAGCGGGCCAGACACCGGGGAGCTGTTTTTT
TRBV27	.	.	TRBJ2-1	CASSPRLWPGDEQFF	TGTGCCAGCAGTCCCCGCCTATGGCCAGGCGATGAGCAGTTCTTC